This is a list of T cell receptor beta chains from one sample in a study of T cell responses to AZD1222 COVID-19 vaccine. Generated by immunoSEQ multiplex PCR, the TCRdb table keeps only in-frame clones and is missing some. Of 140,000 or so clones detected, 88% appear once; the ten largest clones hold 5.4%. The material was peripheral blood, obtained 28 days after the second dose of the MenACWY control vaccine. These receptor sequences come from an adult who received the MenACWY meningococcal vaccine as a control. Both conserved end residues are part of each CDR3. D genes are given only for firm matches. For some rows the clone size is stated as once, few or many, or as a class when expanded; others skip it.

>NA|TRBV21-1|NA|TRBJ1-6
CASSKPLVPGGPIVKNSPLHF
TGTGCCAGCAGCAAACCGTTAGTCCCGGGCGGGCCGATCGTGAAGAATTCACCCCTCCACTTT
>NA|TRBV5-6|NA|TRBJ2-7
CASYSTRSYEQYF
TGTGCCAGTTACTCGACGAGGTCTTACGAGCAGTACTTC
>NA|TRBV6-2/TRBV6-3|TRBD1|TRBJ2-7
CASSPAGQGVSFSYEQYF
TGTGCCAGCAGCCCCGCGGGACAGGGGGTCTCGTTCTCCTACGAGCAGTACTTC
>few|TRBV19|TRBD1|TRBJ1-5
CASSPLDRPGGQPQHF
TGTGCCAGTAGTCCCCTGGACAGGCCGGGAGGTCAGCCCCAGCATTTT
>NA|TRBV21-1|NA|TRBJ2-6
CASSKVGRQAGANVLTF
TGTGCCAGCAGCAAAGTCGGAAGACAGGCTGGGGCCAACGTCCTGACTTTC
>NA|TRBV6-5|NA|TRBJ1-3
CASSLQESSGNTIYF
TGTGCCAGCAGTTTACAGGAGTCCTCTGGAAACACCATATATTTT
>once|TRBV28|NA|TRBJ2-7
CASGLTGEVHEQYF
TGTGCCAGCGGATTAACAGGGGAGGTCCACGAGCAGTACTTC
>NA|TRBV29-1|TRBD1|TRBJ1-1
CSVPGGQGAMNTEAFF
TGCAGCGTCCCAGGGGGACAGGGGGCAATGAACACTGAAGCTTTCTTT
>NA|TRBV29-1|NA|TRBJ1-2
CSAQAGALGYTF
TGCAGCGCCCAAGCGGGGGCGCTTGGCTACACCTTC
>few|TRBV30|TRBD1|TRBJ1-3
CAWLDRAYGNTIYF
TGTGCCTGGCTTGACAGGGCTTACGGAAACACCATATATTTT
>NA|TRBV2|NA|TRBJ2-7
CASRGISYEQYF
TGTGCCAGCCGGGGTATCTCCTACGAGCAGTACTTC
>NA|TRBV2|TRBD1|TRBJ2-7
CASNGQGRNEQYF
TGTGCCAGCAACGGACAGGGAAGAAACGAGCAGTACTTC
>few|TRBV4-1|TRBD1|TRBJ1-2
CASSQLGLDRANYGYTF
TGCGCCAGCAGCCAACTAGGCCTGGACAGGGCTAACTATGGCTACACCTTC
>once|TRBV7-9|NA|TRBJ1-3
CASSQRNTIYF
TGTGCCAGCAGCCAGAGAAACACCATATATTTT
>NA|TRBV2|NA|TRBJ1-2
CASSSQGSNYGYTF
TGTGCCAGCAGTTCCCAGGGTTCTAACTATGGCTACACCTTC
>NA|TRBV6-4|TRBD1|TRBJ2-7
CASSDSWGGTGEYYEQYF
TGTGCCAGCAGTGACTCATGGGGGGGGACAGGGGAGTACTACGAGCAGTACTTC
>NA|TRBV5-3|TRBD2|TRBJ2-7
CARSLASSGGFCAYEQYF
TGTGCCAGAAGCTTGGCGTCTAGCGGGGGTTTCTGTGCCTACGAGCAGTACTTC